Shown below are 18 T cell receptor beta chains from a single sample sequenced in a study of regulatory T cells in long-lasting Graves disease. TCR beta libraries were built with iRepertoire HTBI primers and Arm-PCR of CDR3 regions. TCRdb ran MiXCR on the multiplex PCR reads and lists one entry per CDR3 protein. In the table there are 450,000 to 600,000 distinct CDR3 sequences, 13% of which are singletons. Time point meaning: newly diagnosed GD, antithyroid drugs for less than 3 months. Making the TCR library involved RNA that had been extracted from PBMCs. This sample also appeared in a second study, on T cells in Graves' hyperthyroidism and ophthalmopathy.

Sequenced material: peripheral blood mononuclear cells (PBMCs), taken at new diagnosis, from a patient treated with antithyroid drugs. These receptors all stem from a man in his thirties or forties with Graves disease.

This clonotype was seen at least ten times. V is TRBV6-2 or TRBV6-3 and J is TRBJ1-4; the D is unclear. V lost 2 bases, J lost 11 bases, and 15 bases lay in between. The length of the CDR3 is 14 residues. The germline V gene encodes CDR1 MNHEY and CDR2 SVGEGT. CDR3 sequence reads: CASSYGSSAEKLFF. The CDR3, as DNA: TGTGCCAGCAGTTACGGTAGCTCGGCGGAGAAACTGTTTTTT.

To note about this clonotype: A much larger clone differs by one base, so this may be a read error. The CDR3 nucleotides are TGTGCCAGCAGCCCTCGCCCGGGACACCCCAGGAATACGCAGTATTTT. Its translation is CASSPRPGHPRNTQYF. The rearrangement links TRBV3-1 to TRBJ2-3, with D possibly being TRBD1 (6 bases). CDR3 length equals 16 residues. The V gene lost 4 bases and the J gene lost 7 bases, with 21 bases spanning the gap. The V gene's germline CDR1 is LGHDT and CDR2 YNNKEL (reference sequence).

This clonotype was picked up many times. The V call is TRBV20-1, the J call TRBJ2-3; TRBD1 or TRBD2 may be the D gene (5 bases each). V gave up 8 bases and J gave up 2 bases, with 14 bases separating them. The CDR3 contains 13 residues. Germline CDR1 DFQATT, CDR2 SNEGSKA (reference sequence). The CDR3 sequence: CSSEGMNTDTQYF. The CDR3 nucleotides read TGCAGTAGCGAGGGGATGAACACAGATACGCAGTATTTT.

V is TRBV5-1 and J is TRBJ1-1; D gene unclear. With 7 bases removed from V and 1 base from J, the gap between germline ends came to 14 bases. The CDR3 has 14 residues. CDR1 is SGHRS, CDR2 YFSETQ, per germline. The CDR3 region is CASFDGAWNTEAFF. The CDR3 bases are TGCGCCAGCTTCGACGGCGCCTGGAACACTGAAGCTTTCTTT.

To note about this clonotype: A much larger clone differs from this one at a single base, so this may be a read error. The chain recombines TRBV5-1 with TRBJ2-3, with 10 nucleotides matching TRBD1. The J segment lost 5 bases and the V segment lost 6 bases, leaving 9 bases of the junction unmatched. Germline V gives CDR1 SGHRS, CDR2 YFSETQ. The CDR3 runs 15 residues. The CDR3 loop is CASNMGQGYGDTQYF. CDR3 sequence (DNA): TGCGCCAGCAACATGGGACAGGGGTATGGAGATACGCAGTATTTT.

The chain employs TRBV6-5 and TRBJ2-7; D is unclear. The CDR3 runs 13 residues. Looked up from germline, CDR1 is MNHEY and CDR2 is SVGAGI. V dropped 0 bases and J dropped 3 bases, with 6 bases sitting between them. For the CDR3, the DNA is TGTGCCAGCAGTTACTCCAAAAGCTACGAGCAGTACTTC. Translating it yields CASSYSKSYEQYF.

This clonotype showed up many times. The chain employs TRBV28 and TRBJ2-2; D unresolved. Germline-derived CDR1 and CDR2 are MDHEN and SYDVKM. Deletions cut 2 bases from V and 6 bases from J, with 16 bases between. The CDR3 extends over 16 amino acids. The CDR3: CASSLASMVFAGELFF. In DNA, the CDR3 is TGTGCCAGCAGTTTAGCTAGTATGGTCTTCGCCGGGGAGCTGTTTTTT. The whole variable domain, remainder taken from reference TRBV28 and TRBJ2-2, is DVKVTQSSRYLVKRTGEKVFLECVQDMDHENMFWYRQDPGLGLRLIYFSYDVKMKEKGDIPEGYSVSREKKERFSLILESASTNQTSMYLCASSLASMVFAGELFFGEGSRLTVL.

The CDR3 sequence: CATRSTAHFGASEQYF. The CDR3 coding sequence is TGTGCCACTAGGTCGACAGCTCACTTCGGAGCCTCCGAGCAGTACTTC. The chain joins TRBV12-5 to TRBJ2-7; tentatively, D is TRBD1 or TRBD2 (5 bases each). CDR3 length: 16 amino acids. Germline loops: CDR1 LGHNT, CDR2 FRNRAP.

This clonotype was seen once. The CDR3 DNA follows: TGTGCCAGCAGCTGGGCTACGTATGGGGATACGCAGTATTTT. This encodes CASSWATYGDTQYF. This chain uses TRBV5-6 with TRBJ2-3, with D uncertain. Per the germline V gene, CDR1 is SGHDT and CDR2 is YYEEEE. This CDR3 spans 14 amino acids. V lost 3 bases and J 6 bases, leaving 14 bases between the germline ends.

At least ten counts were recorded for this clonotype. The chain uses TRBV13 and TRBJ2-7; TRBD1 matches at 8 bases. Per the germline V gene, CDR1 is PRHDT and CDR2 is FYEKMQ (reference sequence). Losses at the gene ends were 3 bases for V and 3 bases for J; bases not matched to a gene: 4. CDR3 size: 14 residues. CDR3 sequence: CASSLTGARYEQYF. For the CDR3, the DNA is TGTGCCAGCAGCTTGACAGGGGCGCGCTACGAGCAGTACTTC.

This clonotype came up many times. The chain combines TRBV18 with TRBJ2-7, with a possible D match to TRBD2 (5 bases). V was trimmed by 3 bases and J by 4 bases, leaving 16 bases between them. This CDR3 is 15 amino acids long. The germline V gene has CDR1 KGHSH and CDR2 LQKENI. As DNA, the CDR3 is TGTGCCAGCTCACCCCCCCGGGGTGGTACTTACGAGCAGTACTTC. Protein: CASSPPRGGTYEQYF.

The table lists this clonotype with many counts. The junction shows a germline mismatch at one end, possibly a read error. The V and J genes are TRBV2 and TRBJ2-3; 7 bases are shared with TRBD2. Per germline, CDR1 SNHLY and CDR2 FYNNEI. CDR3 size: 19 residues. The CDR3 loop reads CASSERVGRGHTITDTQCF. The CDR3 coding sequence is TGTGCCAGCAGTGAACGAGTAGGGAGGGGTCATACGATCACAGATACGCAGTGTTTT. The full variable domain, in which reference TRBV2 and TRBJ2-3 provide the parts outside the CDR3, is EPEVTQTPSHQVTQMGQEVILRCVPISNHLYFYWYRQILGQKVEFLVSFYNNEISEKSEIFDDQFSVERPDGSNFTLKIRSTKLEDSAMYFCASSERVGRGHTITDTQCFGPGTRLTVL.

This clonotype occurred a few times. V is TRBV6-4 and J is TRBJ2-5, with 12 nucleotides matching TRBD2. This CDR3 comprises 24 residues. Germline V gene data show CDR1 as MRHNA and CDR2 as SNTAGT. V trimming: 7 bases; J trimming: 4 bases; junction bases outside the gene matches: 34. Here the CDR3 reads CASNRRPWRLAGVLDTKCGETQYF. The CDR3 DNA sequence: TGTGCCAGCAACCGAAGGCCCTGGCGACTAGCGGGAGTACTGGATACCAAGTGCGGAGAGACCCAGTACTTC.

This clonotype was found many times. The chain recombines TRBV6-1 with TRBJ1-4, with D maybe TRBD1 (6 bases). The CDR3 has 15 amino acids. Germline-derived CDR1 and CDR2 are MNHNS and SASEGT. Trimming took off 8 bases at V and 7 bases at J, with 20 bases between the two ends. As DNA, the CDR3 is TGTGCCAGCGGATCCTTGCACAGGGCCGGTGAAAAACTGTTTTTT. Its translation is CASGSLHRAGEKLFF.

This clonotype was detected only a few times. The missing conserved phenylalanine or tryptophan at the end of this CDR3 makes a read error likely. The J gene is TRBJ2-7, the V gene TRBV27, with 9 bases identical to TRBD1. This CDR3 is built from 17 residues. V dropped 6 bases and J dropped 0; count of bases not matched to a gene: 12. CDR1 is MNHEY and CDR2 is SMNVEV in the germline V gene (reference sequence). The CDR3 nucleotides read TGTGCCAGCAGCTCTGGACAGGGGTCCTCGAACTCCTACGAGCAGTACCTC. Amino acids: CASSSGQGSSNSYEQYL.

This clonotype showed up many times. The rearrangement joins TRBV29-1 to TRBJ2-6; D not certain. Trimming stripped 7 bases from V and 0 bases from J, with 7 bases between. This CDR3 contains 13 residues. CDR1 and CDR2 (germline): SQVTM, ANQGSEA. The CDR3 region is CSATASGANVLTF. CDR3 coding DNA: TGCAGCGCAACAGCCTCTGGGGCCAACGTCCTGACTTTC.

In its sample, this clonotype was seen many times. CDR3 sequence: CASSLIVGPYNEQFF. The CDR3, as DNA: TGTGCCAGCAGTTTAATAGTGGGGCCCTACAATGAGCAGTTCTTC. The chain carries TRBV12-3 or TRBV12-4 and TRBJ2-1; D is possibly TRBD1 (5 bases). The CDR3 is made up of 15 amino acids. V lost 2 bases to trimming and J lost 2 bases, with 10 bases between them.

This chain connects TRBV27 to TRBJ1-6, with 9 bases identical to TRBD1. Trimming cost V 0 bases and J 0 bases; bases outside gene matches: 3. CDR3 size: 18 residues. Germline CDR1 MNHEY, CDR2 SMNVEV (reference sequence). CDR3 region: CASSLSDRGSSYNSPLHF. CDR3 in DNA: TGTGCCAGCAGTTTATCCGACAGGGGGAGCTCCTATAATTCACCCCTCCACTTT.